Listed below are T cell receptor beta chains from one sample, sequenced in a study of OX40 agonist ivuxolimab in advanced cancers. Assay used: immunoSEQ multiplex PCR; TCRdb lists only in-frame clones, some missing. Found here are around 14,000 clones, approximately 80% of them singletons; the top ten hold approximately 18%. The sample consisted of CD4+ or CD8+ T cells sorted from blood, taken in a trial of the OX40 agonist ivuxolimab. These TCRs come from an adult with an advanced solid tumor such as melanoma, head and neck, liver or kidney cancer. The CDR3 runs from the conserved cysteine through the conserved F or W. The order of the fields is D gene, J gene, V gene, clone size, CDR3 protein, CDR3 DNA. D genes are given only for firm matches. Only part of the rows carry a size: once, few, many, or a class if the clone is expanded.

TRBD1,TRBJ2-1,TRBV11-2,few,CASSSWTGVNEQFF,TGTGCCAGCAGCTCCTGGACAGGGGTCAATGAGCAGTTCTTC
TRBD2,TRBJ2-7,TRBV5-5,NA,CASSQGTSQAYEQYF,TGTGCCAGCAGCCAAGGGACTAGCCAAGCCTACGAGCAGTACTTC
NA,TRBJ2-7,TRBV21-1,NA,CASSKPIGRRDSYEQYF,TGTGCCAGCAGCAAACCCATCGGGAGGCGGGACAGCTACGAGCAGTACTTC
NA,TRBJ2-2,TRBV7-2,NA,CASSPRGYTGELFF,TGTGCCAGCAGCCCGCGGGGTTACACCGGGGAGCTGTTTTTT
NA,TRBJ1-3,TRBV5-4,NA,CASSRPFLTDSGNTIYF,TGTGCCAGCAGCCGCCCCTTTCTGACGGACTCTGGAAACACCATATATTTT
TRBD2,TRBJ2-2,TRBV19,NA,CASSLGLAAGELFF,TGTGCCAGTAGCCTGGGACTAGCGGCCGGGGAGCTGTTTTTT
NA,TRBJ2-7,TRBV6-6,NA,CASSYSKAGYEQYF,TGTGCCAGCAGTTACTCGAAAGCGGGCTACGAGCAGTACTTC
NA,TRBJ2-7,TRBV7-9,NA,CASSLAGGSGFYEQYF,TGTGCCAGCAGCTTAGCCGGCGGATCCGGATTTTACGAGCAGTACTTC
NA,TRBJ2-2,TRBV2,NA,CASSEGPPGTGELFF,TGTGCCAGCAGTGAAGGTCCTCCCGGGACCGGGGAGCTGTTTTTT
NA,TRBJ2-5,TRBV4-2,NA,CASSQGTTWRETQYF,TGTGCCAGCAGCCAAGGGACTACATGGAGGGAGACCCAGTACTTC
TRBD1,TRBJ1-5,TRBV19,NA,CASSIGRGIDQPQHF,TGTGCCAGTAGTATAGGCAGGGGGATCGATCAGCCCCAGCATTTT
NA,TRBJ1-1,TRBV5-3,NA,CASSSSGSRHTEAFF,TGTGCCAGCAGCTCCTCAGGCAGCAGGCACACTGAAGCTTTCTTT
NA,TRBJ2-3,TRBV7-9,NA,CASSLEGGDTDTQYF,TGTGCCAGCAGCTTAGAAGGGGGGGACACAGATACGCAGTATTTT
NA,TRBJ2-5,TRBV19,NA,CASSIWGLQETQYF,TGTGCCAGTAGTATTTGGGGTCTGCAAGAGACCCAGTACTTC
NA,TRBJ2-5,TRBV28,NA,CASSLRVEDQETQYF,TGTGCCAGCAGTTTAAGGGTCGAGGATCAAGAGACCCAGTACTTC
NA,TRBJ1-1,TRBV7-3,NA,CASSLTGNWNTEAFF,TGTGCCAGCAGCTTAACGGGGAACTGGAACACTGAAGCTTTCTTT
NA,TRBJ2-5,TRBV5-4,NA,CASSLARGETQYF,TGTGCCAGCAGCTTGGCACGGGGGGAGACCCAGTACTTC
TRBD2,TRBJ2-3,TRBV4-2,NA,CASSLEAGVSTDTQYF,TGTGCCAGCAGCCTGGAGGCGGGAGTGAGCACAGATACGCAGTATTTT
TRBD2,TRBJ2-3,TRBV11-2,few,CASSLGMLAGPTDTQYF,TGTGCCAGCAGCTTAGGTATGCTAGCGGGACCCACAGATACGCAGTATTTT
NA,TRBJ2-1,TRBV7-9,NA,CATESGNEQFF,TGTGCCACCGAAAGCGGGAATGAGCAGTTCTTC
TRBD2,TRBJ2-1,TRBV19,NA,CASSMGLAENEQFF,TGTGCCAGTTCCATGGGACTAGCGGAGAATGAGCAGTTCTTC
NA,TRBJ1-2,TRBV14,NA,CASSHYPTPRLDYGYTF,TGTGCCAGCAGCCATTATCCGACGCCCCGATTGGACTATGGCTACACCTTC
NA,TRBJ2-7,TRBV6-5,once,CASSLKGGRNSEQYF,TGTGCCAGCAGTTTGAAGGGGGGTCGGAACTCCGAGCAGTACTTC
NA,TRBJ1-4,TRBV4-2,NA,CASSQGLGIGNEKLFF,TGTGCCAGCAGCCAGGGGCTGGGAATCGGGAATGAAAAACTGTTTTTT
TRBD1,TRBJ2-7,TRBV29-1,NA,CSVGQGSVLDEQYF,TGCAGCGTTGGACAGGGGTCCGTACTTGACGAGCAGTACTTC
TRBD1,TRBJ1-5,TRBV30,NA,CAWRARGPIPPQHF,TGTGCCTGGAGGGCCAGGGGGCCAATACCGCCCCAGCATTTT
NA,TRBJ1-1,TRBV7-2,NA,CASSLGELGTEAFF,TGTGCCAGCAGCTTAGGCGAGTTGGGCACTGAAGCTTTCTTT
TRBD1,TRBJ2-5,TRBV4-1,NA,CASSQDPLGGQGTQYF,TGCGCCAGCAGCCAAGATCCCTTAGGGGGCCAAGGGACCCAGTACTTC
NA,TRBJ2-1,TRBV19,few,CASSRTGTVSSYNEQFF,TGTGCCAGTAGTAGAACCGGGACCGTAAGCTCCTACAATGAGCAGTTCTTC
TRBD1,TRBJ1-1,TRBV10-2,NA,CASSETGAGNTEAFF,TGCGCCAGCAGTGAAACAGGGGCGGGGAACACTGAAGCTTTCTTT
TRBD2,TRBJ2-1,TRBV30,NA,CAWELMAGEDEQFF,TGTGCCTGGGAGCTCATGGCGGGAGAGGATGAGCAGTTCTTC
NA,TRBJ1-1,TRBV7-9,NA,CASSLGVTEAFF,TGTGCCAGCAGCTTGGGGGTCACTGAAGCTTTCTTT
NA,TRBJ2-6,TRBV18,NA,CATIPPGANVLTF,TGTGCCACCATTCCCCCCGGGGCCAACGTCCTGACTTTC
TRBD2,TRBJ2-1,TRBV7-9,NA,CASSLFLAGGQEQFF,TGTGCCAGCAGCTTATTCTTAGCGGGAGGTCAGGAGCAGTTCTTC
NA,TRBJ1-2,TRBV19,once,CASKKESISPRGYTF,TGTGCCAGTAAAAAAGAATCGATTTCCCCAAGGGGCTACACCTTC
NA,TRBJ1-2,TRBV29-1,NA,CSVSGSYGYTF,TGCAGCGTTTCTGGGTCCTATGGCTACACCTTC
TRBD2,TRBJ2-3,TRBV4-1,NA,CASSPTQREVSTDTQYF,TGCGCCAGCAGCCCTACTCAGCGGGAGGTTTCCACAGATACGCAGTATTTT
TRBD1,TRBJ2-7,TRBV10-1,NA,CASRVHILGQICYEQYF,TGCGCCAGCAGAGTGCATATATTGGGACAGATCTGCTACGAGCAGTACTTC
NA,TRBJ1-1,TRBV7-3,medium-sized,CASSLHQGNTEAFF,TGTGCCAGCAGCTTACATCAGGGCAACACTGAAGCTTTCTTT
NA,TRBJ1-2,TRBV7-8,NA,CASSPGGPGYGYTF,TGTGCCAGCAGCCCCGGGGGGCCGGGGTATGGCTACACCTTC